Listed below are T cell receptor beta chains from one sample, sequenced in a study of human T cells and chemical hapten exposure. MiXCR was run by TCRdb on the RACE reads, yielding one entry per CDR3 protein. The sample lists just under 60,000 distinct CDR3 sequences; 9.5% to 15% were seen once. The source material was whole blood, sampled in connection with sensitization to the hapten diphenylcyclopropenone (DPC). Every receptor here comes from a man aged 25 to 40 with alopecia areata. Some clones in this sample may be carry-over from other donors' samples. The CDR3 runs from the conserved cysteine through the conserved F or W. The D gene is left open where the match is weak. The size of a clone is reported for some rows only, either as once, few or many, or as a class for expanded clones.

V	size	J	D	length	DNA	CDR3
TRBV5-5	-	TRBJ1-5	TRBD1	16	TGTGCCAGCAGCGGGGGTAGGACAGGGATGGATCAGCCCCAGCATTTT	CASSGGRTGMDQPQHF
TRBV28	-	TRBJ1-5	-	18	TGTGCCAGCAGTTTACTCGGTATCCGGACAGTTCTCAATCAGCCCCAGCATTTT	CASSLLGIRTVLNQPQHF
TRBV19	few	TRBJ2-2	TRBD2	16	TGTGCCAGTAGTAGACGGACTAGCGGGGGAACCGGGGAGCTGTTTTTT	CASSRRTSGGTGELFF
TRBV20-1	many	TRBJ2-7	TRBD1	14	TGCAGTGCTAGACCCGGGACAGGGGGTCGCGAGCAGTACTTC	CSARPGTGGREQYF
TRBV12-3/TRBV12-4	many	TRBJ1-1	TRBD1	15	TGTGCCAGCAGTTTACAGGGGGCAACGAACACTGAAGCTTTCTTT	CASSLQGATNTEAFF
TRBV5-4	many	TRBJ2-2	TRBD2	16	TGTGCCAGCAGCTTGGCCGCGGCTAGCGGAGCCGGGGAGCTGTTTTTT	CASSLAAASGAGELFF
TRBV20-1	few	TRBJ2-5	-	15	TGCAGTGCTATCGAAGGGGACAAAACTCAAGAGACCCAGTACTTC	CSAIEGDKTQETQYF
TRBV11-1	many	TRBJ1-2	-	12	TGTGCCAGCAGCTCGGCTGACTATGGCTACACCTTC	CASSSADYGYTF
TRBV7-6	few	TRBJ2-1	-	14	TGTGCCAGCAGCTTGGGAACGAAAAACAATGAGCAGTTCTTC	CASSLGTKNNEQFF
TRBV19	-	TRBJ1-6	-	12	TGTGCCAGTAGTATGAGACCGTCGTCCCTCCACTTT	CASSMRPSSLHF
TRBV6-5	few	TRBJ2-1	TRBD1	16	TGTGCCAGCAGTGGGTATTCCGGGACAGCGTCCAATGAGCAGTTCTTC	CASSGYSGTASNEQFF
TRBV12-3/TRBV12-4	few	TRBJ1-2	-	14	TGTGCCAGCAGTCCGGAGACCCCCCACTATGGCTACACCTTC	CASSPETPHYGYTF
TRBV10-1	-	TRBJ1-6	-	16	TGCGCCAGCAGTGTAAGACAGGCTATGGGAAATTCACCCCTCCACTTT	CASSVRQAMGNSPLHF
TRBV7-9	many	TRBJ1-1	-	15	TGTGCCACCCCCCGGGCAGGGAAAGGGAACACTGAAGCTTTCTTT	CATPRAGKGNTEAFF
TRBV7-3	few	TRBJ2-1	-	19	TGTGCCAGCAGCTGGGGACAGGGAGGTAGCGGGGGACCTTACAATGAGCAGTTCTTC	CASSWGQGGSGGPYNEQFF